These 27 T cell receptor beta chains came from one sample sequenced in a study of Tregs in tolerant kidney transplant recipients. Assay used: immunoSEQ multiplex PCR; TCRdb lists only in-frame clones, some missing. The table has fewer than 95,000 clones, more than 85% seen once. Mixed chimerism was transient after nonmyeloablative marrow transplants from related graft donors. The sequencing used CD4+ T cells from blood (PBMCs), collected 12 months after the transplant. These receptors were obtained from a human patient who received a combined kidney and bone marrow transplant. Some T cells may be transferred from the graft donor.

The chain uses TRBV7-3 and TRBJ2-5; 10 positions agree with TRBD2. The CDR3 totals 13 residues. J lost 5 bases, V lost 5 bases, and 2 bases had no gene match. Germline V lookup: CDR1 SGHTA, CDR2 FQGTGA. CDR3 sequence (DNA): TGTGCCAGCAGCCTAGCGGGAGTGGAGACCCAGTACTTC. Its translation: CASSLAGVETQYF.

This chain connects TRBV2 to TRBJ2-5; 9 bases agree with TRBD1. The CDR3 spans 14 residues. The junction had 7 bases not matched to a gene; V was cut back by 6 bases and J by 5 bases. Germline loops: CDR1 SNHLY, CDR2 FYNNEI. The CDR3 coding sequence is TGTGCCAGCAGGGACAGGGGCGGATGGGAGACCCAGTACTTC. Translating gives CASRDRGGWETQYF.

The chain couples TRBV7-2 to TRBJ1-1; TRBD1 is a possible D gene (6 bases). Germline V gives CDR1 SGHTA, CDR2 FQGNSA. The length of the CDR3 is 14 residues. V lost 1 base to trimming and J lost 0 bases, with 6 bases between them. CDR3 DNA sequence: TGTGCCAGCAGCTTAGACAGGGTGAACACTGAAGCTTTCTTT. Its protein product is CASSLDRVNTEAFF. Filled out from reference TRBV7-2 and TRBJ1-1, the complete variable domain reads GAGVSQSPSNKVTEKGKDVELRCDPISGHTALYWYRQSLGQGLEFLIYFQGNSAPDKSGLPSDRFSAERTGGSVSTLTIQRTQQEDSAVYLCASSLDRVNTEAFFGQGTRLTVV.

The chain employs TRBV4-1 and TRBJ1-6, with D unclear. Germline CDR1 is MGHRA and CDR2 is YSYEKL. V lost 3 bases and J 12 bases, leaving 9 bases between the germline ends. This CDR3 is built from 12 residues. CDR3 sequence (DNA): TGCGCCAGCAGCCATGGCTTTGGACCCCTCCACTTT. This codes for CASSHGFGPLHF.

The V gene is TRBV21-1, the J gene TRBJ2-6; the DNA was not compared with TRBD1, the D call given in the table. TRBV21-1 corresponds to a pseudogene. The CDR3 is 15 residues long. Here the CDR3 reads CASGAQGLGANVLTF. The CDR3, as DNA: TGTGCCAGCGGGGCCCAAGGTCTTGGGGCCAACGTCCTGACTTTC.

This chain uses TRBV19 with TRBJ1-2, with D maybe TRBD1 (6 bases). CDR3 length: 11 amino acids. Germline assignment: CDR1 LNHDA and CDR2 SQIVND (reference sequence). V was shortened by 7 bases and J by 6 bases, with 9 bases between the two germline ends. The CDR3 reads CASNRADGYTF. CDR3 bases: TGTGCCAGTAACAGGGCGGATGGCTACACCTTC.

V gene TRBV18 combines with J gene TRBJ1-4; D might be TRBD1 (6 bases). CDR1 and CDR2 (germline): KGHSH, LQKENI. This CDR3 contains 16 residues. V dropped 4 bases and J dropped 5 bases, with 17 bases sitting between them. The CDR3 loop is CASSLLSGGANEKLFF. CDR3 nucleotide sequence: TGTGCCAGCTCACTGCTATCGGGGGGCGCGAATGAAAAACTGTTTTTT. Variable domain in full (rest from reference TRBV18 and TRBJ1-4): NAGVMQNPRHLVRRRGQEARLRCSPMKGHSHVYWYRQLPEEGLKFMVYLQKENIIDESGMPKERFSAEFPKEGPSILRIQQVVRGDSAAYFCASSLLSGGANEKLFFGSGTQLSVL.

The CDR3 loop is CASSTNRGSGYEQYF. As DNA, the CDR3 is TGTGCCAGTAGTACAAACAGGGGTTCGGGCTACGAGCAGTACTTC. V usage is TRBV19 and J usage is TRBJ2-5, with TRBD1 identical over 7 bases. With the DNA end fitting TRBJ2-7 better, the J assignment may be wrong. The CDR3 is made up of 15 amino acids. In germline, CDR1 is LNHDA, CDR2 SQIVND (reference sequence).

The V gene is TRBV5-4, the J gene TRBJ1-2, with 7 bases lining up with TRBD1. V was clipped by 4 bases and J by 5 bases; unmatched bases: 11. Germline V CDR1 and CDR2: SGHNT, YYREEE (reference sequence). The CDR3 length is 15 residues. Here the CDR3 DNA reads TGTGCCAGCAGCACTCCCCTGACAGGGCGGTATGGCTACACCTTC. Encoded protein: CASSTPLTGRYGYTF.

In nucleotides, the CDR3 is TGTGCCAGCAGCGTAGACGGTTCCTACAATGAGCAGTTCTTC. Protein: CASSVDGSYNEQFF. The gene calls are TRBV9 and TRBJ2-1; no reliable D call. The CDR3 consists of 14 residues. Germline V gene sequence: CDR1 SGDLS, CDR2 YYNGEE. Trimming took off 0 bases at V and 1 base at J, with 5 bases between the two ends.

The chain combines TRBV7-7 with TRBJ1-4; D not resolved. With 1 base removed from V and 0 bases from J, the gap between germline ends came to 6 bases. CDR1 and CDR2 from the germline V gene are SSHAT and FNYEAQ (reference sequence). The CDR3 is made up of 15 amino acids. The CDR3 region is CASSLERATNEKLFF. The CDR3 DNA follows: TGTGCCAGCAGCTTAGAGAGGGCAACTAATGAAAAACTGTTTTTT.

This chain links TRBV30 with TRBJ2-7; 10 bases map to TRBD1. Trimming took 5 bases from V and 9 from J; bases not matched to a gene: 13. The CDR3 is 14 amino acids. Germline V gene data show CDR1 as GTSNPN and CDR2 as SVGIG (reference sequence). The CDR3 DNA reads as TGTGCCTGGCGGGACAGGGGCCGGGGTGGCGGGCAGTACTTC. Translated: CAWRDRGRGGGQYF.

This clone is a singleton in its sample. V and J are TRBV19 and TRBJ1-5, with D possibly matching TRBD1 (5 bases). This CDR3 has 15 residues. Between the trimmed V and J ends, which lost 1 base and 6 bases, there was a span of 13 bases. Per germline, CDR1 LNHDA and CDR2 SQIVND (reference sequence). CDR3 nucleotides: TGTGCCAGTAGTATAGTCAGGGATTCGGCTCAGCCCCAGCATTTT. It codes for CASSIVRDSAQPQHF.

The rearrangement joins TRBV15 to TRBJ2-2; maybe TRBD2 (5 bases). The CDR3 length is 14 residues. Trimming removed 2 bases at V and 7 bases at J, with 11 bases between. Germline lookup yields CDR1 LNHNV and CDR2 YYDKDF (reference sequence). Written as DNA, the CDR3 is TGTGCCACCAGCAGAACGCCGGGGAACGGGGAGCTGTTTTTT. Translating gives CATSRTPGNGELFF.

The genes are TRBV20-1 and TRBJ2-3, with D uncertain. Between the trimmed V and J ends, which lost 3 bases and 4 bases, there was a span of 5 bases. The germline V gene has CDR1 DFQATT and CDR2 SNEGSKA (reference sequence). This CDR3 is 11 amino acids long. The CDR3 loop is CSASFADTQYF. As DNA, the CDR3 is TGCAGTGCTAGTTTCGCAGATACGCAGTATTTT.

This clone has just one count. The chain recombines TRBV19 with TRBJ2-7; 11 bases align to TRBD2. Germline CDR1 LNHDA, CDR2 SQIVND (reference sequence). This CDR3 is 16 amino acids long. With 2 bases clipped from V and 3 bases from J, the junction kept 6 bases outside the gene matches. CDR3 sequence: CASSILAGGPIYEQYF. Here the CDR3 DNA reads TGTGCCAGTAGTATATTAGCGGGAGGGCCCATCTACGAGCAGTACTTC. The full variable domain, rest sourced from reference TRBV19 and TRBJ2-7, is DGGITQSPKYLFRKEGQNVTLSCEQNLNHDAMYWYRQDPGQGLRLIYYSQIVNDFQKGDIAEGYSVSREKKESFPLTVTSAQKNPTAFYLCASSILAGGPIYEQYFGPGTRLTVT.

This sequence joins TRBV5-1 and TRBJ2-5; 10 bases are shared with TRBD1. J gave up 7 bases and V 3 bases, and 6 bases lay outside the gene matches. CDR3 length equals 14 residues. Germline CDR1 SGHRS, CDR2 YFSETQ. In nucleotides, the CDR3 is TGCGCCAGCAGCTCGGACAGGGGGGTAAGGACCCAGTACTTC. The encoded protein is CASSSDRGVRTQYF.

The rearrangement joins TRBV4-1 to TRBJ2-5, with TRBD1 identical over 11 bases. V trimming: 2 bases; J trimming: 5 bases; junction bases outside the gene matches: 4. The CDR3 length is 15 residues. From germline, CDR1 is MGHRA and CDR2 YSYEKL. The CDR3 DNA reads as TGCGCCAGCAGCCAAAACCGGGACAGGGGGGAGACCCAGTACTTC. It is translated as CASSQNRDRGETQYF.

The V gene is TRBV27, the J gene TRBJ1-2; 7 bases align to TRBD1. Germline CDR1 is MNHEY and CDR2 is SMNVEV (reference sequence). V was clipped by 6 bases and J by 5 bases; unmatched bases: 9. The CDR3 runs to 14 residues. The CDR3 loop reads CASRRAGGRYGYTF. In nucleotides, the CDR3 is TGTGCCAGCAGACGGGCAGGGGGACGGTATGGCTACACCTTC.

This clone appeared a single time. The rearrangement joins TRBV5-6 to TRBJ2-1, with 8 bases that match TRBD2. Germline V CDR1 and CDR2: SGHDT, YYEEEE. V lost 1 base, J lost 3 bases, and 12 bases stayed unmatched. The CDR3 is 18 amino acids. CDR3 nucleotide sequence: TGTGCCAGCAGCTTGATTCTTAGCGGGAATGGGATCTACAATGAGCAGTTCTTC. Translated: CASSLILSGNGIYNEQFF.

V is TRBV11-3 and J is TRBJ1-2; 9 nucleotides line up with TRBD1. From germline, CDR1 is SGHNT and CDR2 YENEEA. With 6 bases clipped from V and 4 bases from J, the junction kept 9 bases outside the gene matches. The CDR3 extends over 15 amino acids. The CDR3 region is CASRQNRGPGYGYTF. The CDR3 DNA is TGTGCCAGCAGACAAAACAGGGGGCCGGGCTATGGCTACACCTTC.

V and J are TRBV6-5 and TRBJ1-4; D is ambiguous. The CDR3 is 13 amino acids. V was clipped by 0 bases and J by 8 bases, with 7 bases between them. Germline V CDR1 and CDR2: MNHEY, SVGAGI. CDR3 nucleotide sequence: TGTGCCAGCAGTTACTCGACTTCAGAAAAACTGTTTTTT. Encoded protein: CASSYSTSEKLFF.

The CDR3 DNA is TGTGCCAGCAGCGATGCCGGACAGGCGCCCGACCGCGAGCAGTACTTC. This encodes CASSDAGQAPDREQYF. The rearrangement links TRBV5-4 to TRBJ2-7, with TRBD1 matching 7 bases. This CDR3 has 16 amino acids. In germline, CDR1 is SGHNT, CDR2 YYREEE (reference sequence). With 4 bases clipped from V and 6 bases from J, the junction kept 16 bases outside the gene matches.

This chain uses TRBV10-3 with TRBJ2-1, with D perhaps TRBD1 (6 bases). CDR1 ENHRY and CDR2 SYGVKD come from the germline V gene. This CDR3 is built from 14 residues. V lost 2 bases to trimming and J lost 5 bases, with 10 bases between them. CDR3 amino acids: CAISERDTDNEQFF. CDR3 DNA sequence: TGTGCCATCAGTGAGAGGGACACTGACAATGAGCAGTTCTTC.

The V call is TRBV9, the J call TRBJ1-2, with D possibly matching TRBD1 (6 bases). Trimming took 6 bases from V and 4 from J, leaving 16 bases between them. The V gene's germline CDR1 is SGDLS and CDR2 YYNGEE. The CDR3 covers 14 residues. The CDR3 sequence is CASTLGGAGYGYTF. The DNA of the CDR3 is TGTGCCAGCACCCTCGGGGGGGCGGGCTATGGCTACACCTTC.

V usage is TRBV5-1 and J usage is TRBJ2-7, with TRBD2 matching 8 bases. V lost 2 bases and J lost 4; bases outside the gene matches: 5. The CDR3 is 14 amino acids. The germline V gene has CDR1 SGHRS and CDR2 YFSETQ. The CDR3 DNA reads as TGCGCCAGCAGCTTATCTACTAGCGGATACGAGCAGTACTTC. Residues: CASSLSTSGYEQYF.

CDR3 amino acids: CASSNPWRGGGEQYF. The CDR3, as DNA: TGCGCCAGCAGCAATCCCTGGCGGGGGGGCGGCGAGCAGTACTTC. This chain links TRBV5-1 with TRBJ2-7, with 9 positions matching TRBD2. Germline lookup yields CDR1 SGHRS and CDR2 YFSETQ. The CDR3 covers 15 residues. The V segment lost 4 bases and the J segment 6 bases; nucleotides outside the gene matches: 11.